What follows are 2 T cell receptor beta chains derived from one specimen sequenced in a study of blood T cell repertoires in COVID-19. The method was immunoSEQ multiplex PCR; TCRdb's version includes in-frame clones alone and lacks a portion of them. The sample records about 170,000 clones, around 87% being singletons. The sample consisted of peripheral blood. These receptors originate from a man in his fifties or sixties with COVID-19, enrolled during active disease.

The chain links TRBV18 to TRBJ1-3; D is ambiguous. This CDR3 is built from 16 residues. The V gene's germline CDR1 is KGHSH and CDR2 LQKENI. V was shortened by 6 bases and J by 0 bases, with 15 bases between the two germline ends. The chain's CDR3 is CASSGQAVTSGNTIYF. The CDR3 DNA is TGTGCCAGCTCCGGCCAGGCCGTAACCTCTGGAAACACCATATATTTT.

The V call is TRBV15, the J call TRBJ2-5; D is possibly TRBD1 (6 bases). V gave up 0 bases and J gave up 4 bases, with 12 bases separating them. Germline V gene data show CDR1 as LNHNV and CDR2 as YYDKDF (reference sequence). The CDR3 extends over 15 amino acids. CDR3 loop: CATSRDLGQRETQYF. The CDR3 DNA reads TGTGCCACCAGCAGAGATCTCGGACAGAGAGAGACCCAGTACTTC.